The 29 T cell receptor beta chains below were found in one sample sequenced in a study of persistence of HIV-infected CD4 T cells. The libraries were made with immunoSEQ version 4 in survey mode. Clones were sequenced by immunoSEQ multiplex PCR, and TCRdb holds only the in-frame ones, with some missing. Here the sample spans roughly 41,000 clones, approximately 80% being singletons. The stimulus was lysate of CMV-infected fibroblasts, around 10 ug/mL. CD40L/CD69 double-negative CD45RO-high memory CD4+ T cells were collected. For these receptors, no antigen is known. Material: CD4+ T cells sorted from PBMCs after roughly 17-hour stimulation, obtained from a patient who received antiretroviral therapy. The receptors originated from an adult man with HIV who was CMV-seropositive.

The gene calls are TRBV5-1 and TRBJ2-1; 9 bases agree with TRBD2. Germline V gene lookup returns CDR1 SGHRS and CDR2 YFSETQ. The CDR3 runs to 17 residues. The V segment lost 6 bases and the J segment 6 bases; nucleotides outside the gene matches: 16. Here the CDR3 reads CASTFLSGGGAGNEQFF. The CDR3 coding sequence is TGCGCCAGCACCTTCCTCTCCGGCGGGGGGGCGGGCAATGAGCAGTTCTTC.

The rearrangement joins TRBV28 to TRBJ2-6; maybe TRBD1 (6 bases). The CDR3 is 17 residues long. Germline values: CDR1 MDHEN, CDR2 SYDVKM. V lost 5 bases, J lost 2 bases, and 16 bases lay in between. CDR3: CASSLAMGATGANVLTF. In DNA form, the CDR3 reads TGTGCCAGCAGTCTTGCCATGGGGGCGACTGGGGCCAACGTCCTGACTTTC.

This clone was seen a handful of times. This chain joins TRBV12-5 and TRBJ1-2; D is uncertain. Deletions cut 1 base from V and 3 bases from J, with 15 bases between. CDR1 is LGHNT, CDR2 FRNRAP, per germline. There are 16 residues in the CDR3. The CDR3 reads CASGLAYTTVDYGYTF. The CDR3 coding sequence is TGTGCTAGTGGTTTGGCCTACACTACTGTGGACTATGGCTACACCTTC.

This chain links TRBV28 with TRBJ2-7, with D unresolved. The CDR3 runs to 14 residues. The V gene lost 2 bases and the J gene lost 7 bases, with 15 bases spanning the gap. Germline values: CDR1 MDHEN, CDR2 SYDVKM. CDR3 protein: CASSLKVATREQYF. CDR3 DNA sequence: TGTGCCAGCAGTTTAAAGGTGGCTACGCGGGAGCAGTACTTC.

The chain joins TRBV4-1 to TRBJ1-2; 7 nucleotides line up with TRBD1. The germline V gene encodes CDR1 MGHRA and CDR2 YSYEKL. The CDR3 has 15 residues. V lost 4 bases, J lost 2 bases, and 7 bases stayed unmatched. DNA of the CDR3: TGCGCCAGCAGCCTATTAACGGGACAGAACTATGGCTACACCTTC. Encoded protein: CASSLLTGQNYGYTF.

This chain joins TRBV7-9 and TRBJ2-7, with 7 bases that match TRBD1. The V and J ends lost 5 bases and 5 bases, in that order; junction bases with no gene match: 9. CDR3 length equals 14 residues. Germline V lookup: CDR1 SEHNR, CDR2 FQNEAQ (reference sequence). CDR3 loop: CASSQNSGGHEQYF. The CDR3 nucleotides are TGTGCCAGCAGCCAAAATTCAGGGGGTCACGAGCAGTACTTC.

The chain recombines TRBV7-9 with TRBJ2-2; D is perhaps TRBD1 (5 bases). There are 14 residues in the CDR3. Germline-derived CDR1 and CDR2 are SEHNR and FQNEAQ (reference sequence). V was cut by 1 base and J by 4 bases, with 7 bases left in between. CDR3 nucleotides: TGTGCCAGCAGCTTAGGGGGCCTCACCGGGGAGCTGTTTTTT. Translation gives CASSLGGLTGELFF.

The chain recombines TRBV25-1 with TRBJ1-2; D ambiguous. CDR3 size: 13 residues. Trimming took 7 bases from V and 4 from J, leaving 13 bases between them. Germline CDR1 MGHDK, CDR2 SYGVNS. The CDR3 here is CASTSGRGYGYTF. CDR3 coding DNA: TGTGCCAGCACCTCCGGAAGAGGCTATGGCTACACCTTC.

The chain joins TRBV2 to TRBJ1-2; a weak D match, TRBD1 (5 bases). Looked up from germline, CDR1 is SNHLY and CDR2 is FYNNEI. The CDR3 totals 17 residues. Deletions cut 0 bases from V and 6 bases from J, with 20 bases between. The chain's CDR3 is CASSEAHRGRAINGYTF. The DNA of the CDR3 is TGTGCCAGCAGTGAAGCGCATAGGGGCAGGGCAATCAATGGCTACACCTTC.

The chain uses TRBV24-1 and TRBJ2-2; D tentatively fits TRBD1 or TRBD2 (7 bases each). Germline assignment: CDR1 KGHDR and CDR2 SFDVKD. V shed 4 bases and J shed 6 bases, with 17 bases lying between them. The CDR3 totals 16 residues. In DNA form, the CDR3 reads TGTGCCACCAGTGAGCCCCCCCCAGGGGGGGCCGGGGAGCTGTTTTTT. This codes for CATSEPPPGGAGELFF.

CDR3 DNA: TGTGCCAGCAGACAAGGGCAGGGAACCAATTCACCCCTCCACTTT. Its protein is CASRQGQGTNSPLHF. J is TRBJ1-6 and V is TRBV7-2, with D possibly TRBD1 on 5 matching bases. Germline V gene data show CDR1 as SGHTA and CDR2 as FQGNSA. Trimming removed 6 bases at V and 7 bases at J, with 16 bases between. The CDR3 contains 15 residues.

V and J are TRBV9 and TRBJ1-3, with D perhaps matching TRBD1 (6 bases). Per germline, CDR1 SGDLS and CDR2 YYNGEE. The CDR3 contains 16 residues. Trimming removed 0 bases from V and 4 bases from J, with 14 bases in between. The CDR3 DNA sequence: TGTGCCAGCAGCGTAGCCCCGGGGGCAGCGGGAAACACCATATATTTT. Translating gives CASSVAPGAAGNTIYF.

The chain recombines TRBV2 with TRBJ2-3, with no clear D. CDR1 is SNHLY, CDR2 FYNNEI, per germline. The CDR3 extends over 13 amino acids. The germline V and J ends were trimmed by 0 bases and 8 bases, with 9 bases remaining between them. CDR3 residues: CASSEAPIGTQYF. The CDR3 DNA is TGTGCCAGCAGTGAAGCCCCGATTGGTACGCAGTATTTT.

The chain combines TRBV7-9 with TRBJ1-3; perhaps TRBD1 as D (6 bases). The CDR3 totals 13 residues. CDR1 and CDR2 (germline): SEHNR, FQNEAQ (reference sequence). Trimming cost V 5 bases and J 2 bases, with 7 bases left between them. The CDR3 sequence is CASSRDTGNTIYF. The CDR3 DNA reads TGTGCCAGCAGCCGGGACACTGGAAACACCATATATTTT.

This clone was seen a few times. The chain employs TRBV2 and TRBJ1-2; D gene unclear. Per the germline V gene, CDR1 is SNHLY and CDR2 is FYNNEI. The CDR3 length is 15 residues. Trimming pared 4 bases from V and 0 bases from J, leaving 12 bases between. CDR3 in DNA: TGTGCCAGCAGTGTCAAAGAGGGCGCTAACTATGGCTACACCTTC. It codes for CASSVKEGANYGYTF.

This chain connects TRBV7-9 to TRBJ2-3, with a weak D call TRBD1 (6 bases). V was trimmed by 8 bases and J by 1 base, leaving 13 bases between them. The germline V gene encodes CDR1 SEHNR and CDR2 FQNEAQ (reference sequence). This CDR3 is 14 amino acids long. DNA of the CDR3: TGTGCCAGCGGGGGCGCGCCCCGCACAGATACGCAGTATTTT. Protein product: CASGGAPRTDTQYF.

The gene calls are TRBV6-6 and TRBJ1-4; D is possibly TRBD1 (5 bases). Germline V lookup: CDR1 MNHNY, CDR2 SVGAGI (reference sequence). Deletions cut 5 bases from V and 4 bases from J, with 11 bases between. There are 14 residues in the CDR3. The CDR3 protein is CASSTGRGNEKLFF. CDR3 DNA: TGTGCCAGCAGTACGGGGCGAGGTAATGAAAAACTGTTTTTT.

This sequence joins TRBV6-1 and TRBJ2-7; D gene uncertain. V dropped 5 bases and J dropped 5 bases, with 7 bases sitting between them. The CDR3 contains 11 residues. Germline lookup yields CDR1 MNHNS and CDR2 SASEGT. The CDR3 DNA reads TGTGCCAGCAGTTCTCTAGACGAGCAGTACTTC. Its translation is CASSSLDEQYF.

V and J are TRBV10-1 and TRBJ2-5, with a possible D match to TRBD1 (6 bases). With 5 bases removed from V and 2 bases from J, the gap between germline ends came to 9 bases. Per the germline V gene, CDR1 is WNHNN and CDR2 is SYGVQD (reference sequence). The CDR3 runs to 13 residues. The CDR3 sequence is CASSRQVQETQYF. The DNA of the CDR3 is TGCGCCAGCAGTAGACAGGTTCAAGAGACCCAGTACTTC.

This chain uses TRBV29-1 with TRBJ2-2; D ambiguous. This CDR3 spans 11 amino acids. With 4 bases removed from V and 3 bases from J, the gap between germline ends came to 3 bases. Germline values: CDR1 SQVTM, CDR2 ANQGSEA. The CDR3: CSVGDTGELFF. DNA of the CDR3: TGCAGCGTTGGTGACACCGGGGAGCTGTTTTTT.

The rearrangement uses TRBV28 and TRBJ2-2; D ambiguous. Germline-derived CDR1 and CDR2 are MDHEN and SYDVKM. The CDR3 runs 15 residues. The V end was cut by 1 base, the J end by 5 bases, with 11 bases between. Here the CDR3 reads CASSLFGSGTGELFF. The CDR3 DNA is TGTGCCAGCAGTTTATTCGGCTCTGGGACCGGGGAGCTGTTTTTT.

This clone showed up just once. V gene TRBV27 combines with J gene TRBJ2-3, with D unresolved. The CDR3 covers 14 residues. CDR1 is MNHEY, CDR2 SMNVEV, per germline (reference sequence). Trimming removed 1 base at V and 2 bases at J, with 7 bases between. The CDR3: CASSLLGYTDTQYF. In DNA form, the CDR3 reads TGTGCCAGCAGTTTATTAGGGTACACAGATACGCAGTATTTT.

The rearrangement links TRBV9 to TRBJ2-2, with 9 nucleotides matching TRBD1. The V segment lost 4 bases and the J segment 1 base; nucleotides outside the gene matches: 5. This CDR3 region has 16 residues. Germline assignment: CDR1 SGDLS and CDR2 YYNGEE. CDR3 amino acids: CASSFKGQGNTGELFF. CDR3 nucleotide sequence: TGTGCCAGCAGCTTCAAGGGACAGGGGAACACCGGGGAGCTGTTTTTT.

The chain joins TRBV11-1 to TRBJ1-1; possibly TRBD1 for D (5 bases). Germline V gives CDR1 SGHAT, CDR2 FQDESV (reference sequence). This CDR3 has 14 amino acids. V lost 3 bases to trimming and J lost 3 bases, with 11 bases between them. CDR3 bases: TGTGCCAGCAGCTTGGGCAGGGCATACACTGAAGCTTTCTTT. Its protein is CASSLGRAYTEAFF. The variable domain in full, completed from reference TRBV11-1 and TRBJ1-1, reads EAEVAQSPRYKITEKSQAVAFWCDPISGHATLYWYRQILGQGPELLVQFQDESVVDDSQLPKDRFSAERLKGVDSTLKIQPAELGDSAMYLCASSLGRAYTEAFFGQGTRLTVV.

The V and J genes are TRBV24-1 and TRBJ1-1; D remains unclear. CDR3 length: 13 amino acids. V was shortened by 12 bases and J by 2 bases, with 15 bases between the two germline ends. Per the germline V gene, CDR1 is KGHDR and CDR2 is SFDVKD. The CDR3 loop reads CAAQDRGNTEAFF. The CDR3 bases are TGTGCCGCCCAAGACCGAGGAAACACTGAAGCTTTCTTT.

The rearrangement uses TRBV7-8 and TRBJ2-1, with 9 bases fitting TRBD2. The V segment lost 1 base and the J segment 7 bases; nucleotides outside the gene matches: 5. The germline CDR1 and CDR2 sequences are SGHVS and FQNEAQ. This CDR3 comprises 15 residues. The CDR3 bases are TGTGCCAGCAGCTTAGGGATAGCGGGGGTGAATGAGCAGTTCTTC. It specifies CASSLGIAGVNEQFF.

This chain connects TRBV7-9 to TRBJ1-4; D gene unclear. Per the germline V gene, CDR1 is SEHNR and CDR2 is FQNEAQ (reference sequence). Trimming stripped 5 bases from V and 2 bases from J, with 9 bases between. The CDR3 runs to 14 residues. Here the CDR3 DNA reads TGTGCCAGCAGCCACGGACGGACTAATGAAAAACTGTTTTTT. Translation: CASSHGRTNEKLFF. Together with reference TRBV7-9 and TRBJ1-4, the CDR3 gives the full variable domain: DTGVSQNPRHKITKRGQNVTFRCDPISEHNRLYWYRQTLGQGPEFLTYFQNEAQLEKSRLLSDRFSAERPKGSFSTLEIQRTEQGDSAMYLCASSHGRTNEKLFFGSGTQLSVL.

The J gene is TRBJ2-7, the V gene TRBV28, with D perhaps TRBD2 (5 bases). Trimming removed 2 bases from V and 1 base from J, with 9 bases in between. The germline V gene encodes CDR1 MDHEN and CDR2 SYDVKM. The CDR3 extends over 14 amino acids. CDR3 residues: CASSLDGESYEQYF. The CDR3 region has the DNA TGTGCCAGCAGTTTAGACGGGGAATCCTACGAGCAGTACTTC.

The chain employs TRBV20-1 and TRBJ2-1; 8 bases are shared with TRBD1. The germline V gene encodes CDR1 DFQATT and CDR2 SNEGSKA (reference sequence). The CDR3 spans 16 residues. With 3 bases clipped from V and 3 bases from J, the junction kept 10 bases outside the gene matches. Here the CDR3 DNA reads TGCAGTGCTAGTCCTCTCGGGACAGGCAACTACAATGAGCAGTTCTTC. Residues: CSASPLGTGNYNEQFF.